This T cell receptor (beta chain) was found in a study of identical twins. Template switching created a universal primer site, and the cDNA included unique molecular identifiers. TCRdb used MiXCR to reprocess the 5' RACE reads, holding one entry per CDR3 protein. This sample carries 350,000 to 500,000 distinct CDR3 sequences, about a fifth of them seen once, and the ten largest clones take more than 10%. V lost 3 bases, J lost 1 base, and 7 bases lay in between. Germline CDR1 and CDR2: KGHSH and LQKENI. The CDR3 spans 13 residues. This clonotype was seen repeatedly, ten times or more. This chain links TRBV18 with TRBJ2-7; unclear D gene. The specimen was naive T cells sorted from blood. The sequence derives from a man in his fifties or sixties in good health. In nucleotides, the CDR3 is TGTGCCAGCTCACCTTTAGGGTCCTACGAGCAGTACTTC. This translates into CASSPLGSYEQYF.